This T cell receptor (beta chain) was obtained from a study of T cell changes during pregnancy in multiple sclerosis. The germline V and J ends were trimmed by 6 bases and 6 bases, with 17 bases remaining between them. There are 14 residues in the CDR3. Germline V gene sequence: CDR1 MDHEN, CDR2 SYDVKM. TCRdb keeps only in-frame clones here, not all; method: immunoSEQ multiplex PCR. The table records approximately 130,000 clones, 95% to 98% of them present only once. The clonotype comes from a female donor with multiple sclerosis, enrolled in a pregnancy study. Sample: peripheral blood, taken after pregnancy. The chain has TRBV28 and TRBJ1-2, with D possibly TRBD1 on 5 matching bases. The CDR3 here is CASRTPGEGHGYTF. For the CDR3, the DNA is TGTGCCAGCAGAACCCCGGGGGAGGGCCATGGCTACACCTTC.